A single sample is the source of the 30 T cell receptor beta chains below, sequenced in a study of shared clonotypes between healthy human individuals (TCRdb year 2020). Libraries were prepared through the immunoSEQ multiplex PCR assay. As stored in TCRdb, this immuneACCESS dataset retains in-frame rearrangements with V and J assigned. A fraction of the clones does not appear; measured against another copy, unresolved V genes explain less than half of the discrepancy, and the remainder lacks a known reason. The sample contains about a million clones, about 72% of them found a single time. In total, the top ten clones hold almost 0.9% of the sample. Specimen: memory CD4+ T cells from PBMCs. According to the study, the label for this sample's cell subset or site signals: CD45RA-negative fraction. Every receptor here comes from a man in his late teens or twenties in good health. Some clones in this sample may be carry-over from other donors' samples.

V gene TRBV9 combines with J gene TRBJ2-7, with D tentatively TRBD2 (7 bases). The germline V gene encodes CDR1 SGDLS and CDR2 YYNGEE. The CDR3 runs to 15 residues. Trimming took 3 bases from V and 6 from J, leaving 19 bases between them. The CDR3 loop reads CASSAGGLQGGEQYF. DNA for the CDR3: TGTGCCAGCAGCGCCGGGGGGCTGCAGGGCGGCGAGCAGTACTTC.

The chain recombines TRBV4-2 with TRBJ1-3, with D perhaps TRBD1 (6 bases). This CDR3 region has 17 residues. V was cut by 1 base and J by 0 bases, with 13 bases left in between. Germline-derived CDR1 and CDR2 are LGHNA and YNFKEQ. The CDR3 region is CASSQGGGGTSGNTIYF. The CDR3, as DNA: TGTGCCAGCAGCCAAGGTGGGGGCGGAACCTCTGGAAACACCATATATTTT.

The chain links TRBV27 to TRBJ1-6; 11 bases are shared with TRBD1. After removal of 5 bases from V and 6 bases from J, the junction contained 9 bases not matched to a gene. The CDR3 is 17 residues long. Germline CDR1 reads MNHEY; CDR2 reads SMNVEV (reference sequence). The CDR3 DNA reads TGTGCCAGCAGTCCCTGGGAGGGGACAGGGGGTAATTCACCCCTCCACTTT. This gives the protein CASSPWEGTGGNSPLHF.

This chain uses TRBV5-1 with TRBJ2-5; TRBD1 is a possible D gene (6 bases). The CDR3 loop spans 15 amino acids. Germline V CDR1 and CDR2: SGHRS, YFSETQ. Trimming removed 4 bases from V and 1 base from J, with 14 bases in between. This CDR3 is CASSETQGPQETQYF. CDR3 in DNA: TGCGCCAGCAGCGAGACACAGGGCCCCCAAGAGACCCAGTACTTC.

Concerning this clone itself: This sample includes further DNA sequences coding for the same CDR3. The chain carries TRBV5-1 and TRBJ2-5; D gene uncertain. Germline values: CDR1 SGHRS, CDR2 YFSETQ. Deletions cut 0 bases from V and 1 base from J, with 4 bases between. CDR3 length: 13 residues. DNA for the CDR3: TGCGCCAGCAGCTTGGAGGGCCAAGAGACCCAGTACTTC. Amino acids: CASSLEGQETQYF. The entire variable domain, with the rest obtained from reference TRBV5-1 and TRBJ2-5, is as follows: KAGVTQTPRYLIKTRGQQVTLSCSPISGHRSVSWYQQTPGQGLQFLFEYFSETQRNKGNFPGRFSGRQFSNSRSEMNVSTLELGDSALYLCASSLEGQETQYFGPGTRLLVL.

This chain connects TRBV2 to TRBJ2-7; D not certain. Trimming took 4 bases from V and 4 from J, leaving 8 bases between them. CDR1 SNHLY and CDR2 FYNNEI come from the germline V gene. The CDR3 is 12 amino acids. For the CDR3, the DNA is TGTGCCAGCAGTGTGGGTCCATACGAGCAGTACTTC. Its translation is CASSVGPYEQYF.

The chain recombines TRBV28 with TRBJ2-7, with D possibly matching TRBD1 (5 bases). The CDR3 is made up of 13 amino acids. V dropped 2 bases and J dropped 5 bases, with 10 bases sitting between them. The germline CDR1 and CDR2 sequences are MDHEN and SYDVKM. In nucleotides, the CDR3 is TGTGCCAGCAGTTTACAGGGCCCCGACGAGCAGTACTTC. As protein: CASSLQGPDEQYF.

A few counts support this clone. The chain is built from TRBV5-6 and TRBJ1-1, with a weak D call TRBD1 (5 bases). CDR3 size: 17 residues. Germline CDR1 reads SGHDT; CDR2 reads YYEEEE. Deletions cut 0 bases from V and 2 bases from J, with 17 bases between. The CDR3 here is CASSLVGSGLGNTEAFF. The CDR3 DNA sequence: TGTGCCAGCAGCTTGGTTGGGTCGGGGCTTGGTAACACTGAAGCTTTCTTT.

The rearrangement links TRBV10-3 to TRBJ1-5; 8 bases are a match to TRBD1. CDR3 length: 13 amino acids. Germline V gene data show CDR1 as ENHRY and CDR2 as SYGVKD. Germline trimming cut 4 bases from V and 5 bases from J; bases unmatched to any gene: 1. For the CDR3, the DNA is TGTGCCATCAGTGTGGACAGGGATCAGCCCCAGCATTTT. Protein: CAISVDRDQPQHF.

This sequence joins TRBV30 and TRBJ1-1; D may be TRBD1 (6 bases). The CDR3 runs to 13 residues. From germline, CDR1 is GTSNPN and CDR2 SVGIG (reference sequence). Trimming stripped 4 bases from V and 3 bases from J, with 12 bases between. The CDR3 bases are TGTGCCTGGAAACAGGGAGGGCACACTGAAGCTTTCTTT. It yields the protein CAWKQGGHTEAFF.

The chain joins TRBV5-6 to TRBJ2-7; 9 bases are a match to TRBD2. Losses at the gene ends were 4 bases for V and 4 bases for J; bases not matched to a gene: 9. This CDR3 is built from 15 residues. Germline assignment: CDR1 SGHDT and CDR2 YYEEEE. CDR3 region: CASSVSGSPSYEQYF. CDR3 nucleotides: TGTGCCAGCAGCGTTAGCGGGAGCCCCTCTTACGAGCAGTACTTC. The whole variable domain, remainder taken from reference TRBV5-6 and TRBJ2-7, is DAGVTQSPTHLIKTRGQQVTLRCSPKSGHDTVSWYQQALGQGPQFIFQYYEEEERQRGNFPDRFSGHQFPNYSSELNVNALLLGDSALYLCASSVSGSPSYEQYFGPGTRLTVT.

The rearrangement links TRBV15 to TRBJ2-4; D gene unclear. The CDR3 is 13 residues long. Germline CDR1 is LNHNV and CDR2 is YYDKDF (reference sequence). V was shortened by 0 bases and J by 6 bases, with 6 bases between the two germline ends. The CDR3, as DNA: TGTGCCACCAGCAGAGACCTTATAAACATTCAGTACTTC. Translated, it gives CATSRDLINIQYF.

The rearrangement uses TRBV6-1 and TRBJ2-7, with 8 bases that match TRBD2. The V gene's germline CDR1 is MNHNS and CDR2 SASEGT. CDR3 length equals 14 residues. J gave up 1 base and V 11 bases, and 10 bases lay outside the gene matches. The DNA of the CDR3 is TGTGCCGGTAGACTAGCGATTGGATCCTACGAGCAGTACTTC. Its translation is CAGRLAIGSYEQYF.

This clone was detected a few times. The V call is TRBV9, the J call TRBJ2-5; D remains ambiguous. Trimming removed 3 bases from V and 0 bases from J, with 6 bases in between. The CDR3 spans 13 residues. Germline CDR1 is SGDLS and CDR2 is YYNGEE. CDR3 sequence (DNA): TGTGCCAGCAGCGGCGACAACCAAGAGACCCAGTACTTC. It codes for CASSGDNQETQYF.

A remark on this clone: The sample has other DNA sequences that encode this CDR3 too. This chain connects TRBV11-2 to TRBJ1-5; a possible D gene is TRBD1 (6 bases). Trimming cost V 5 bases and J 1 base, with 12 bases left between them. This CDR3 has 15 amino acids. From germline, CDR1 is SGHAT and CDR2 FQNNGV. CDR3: CASSLKQGSNQPQHF. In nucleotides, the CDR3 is TGTGCCAGCAGCCTCAAACAGGGAAGCAATCAGCCCCAGCATTTT.

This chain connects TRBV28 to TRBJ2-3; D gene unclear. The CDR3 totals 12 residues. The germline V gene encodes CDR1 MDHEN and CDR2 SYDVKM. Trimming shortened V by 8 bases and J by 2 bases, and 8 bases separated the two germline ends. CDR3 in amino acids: CASGVITDTQYF. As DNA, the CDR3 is TGTGCCAGCGGAGTAATCACAGATACGCAGTATTTT.

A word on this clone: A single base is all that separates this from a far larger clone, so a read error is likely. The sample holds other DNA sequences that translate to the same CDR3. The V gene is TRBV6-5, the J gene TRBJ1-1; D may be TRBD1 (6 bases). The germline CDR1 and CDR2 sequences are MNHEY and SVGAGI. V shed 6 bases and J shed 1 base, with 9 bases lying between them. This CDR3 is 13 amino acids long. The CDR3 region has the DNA TGTGCCAGCAGCCGACAGGCGAACACTGAAGCTTTCTTT. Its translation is CASSRQANTEAFF.

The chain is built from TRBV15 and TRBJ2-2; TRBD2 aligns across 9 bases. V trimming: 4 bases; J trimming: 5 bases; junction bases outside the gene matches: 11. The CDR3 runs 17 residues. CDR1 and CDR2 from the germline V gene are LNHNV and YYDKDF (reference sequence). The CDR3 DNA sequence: TGTGCCACCAGCAAGGGGCCTGGCGGGAGGGGTACCGGGGAGCTGTTTTTT. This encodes CATSKGPGGRGTGELFF. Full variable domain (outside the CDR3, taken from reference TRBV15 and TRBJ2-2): DAMVIQNPRYQVTQFGKPVTLSCSQTLNHNVMYWYQQKSSQAPKLLFHYYDKDFNNEADTPDNFQSRRPNTSFCFLDIRSPGLGDTAMYLCATSKGPGGRGTGELFFGEGSRLTVL.

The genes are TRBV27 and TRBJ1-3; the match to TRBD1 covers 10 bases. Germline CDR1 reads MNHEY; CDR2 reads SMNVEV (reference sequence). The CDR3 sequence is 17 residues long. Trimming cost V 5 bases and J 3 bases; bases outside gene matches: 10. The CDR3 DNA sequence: TGTGCCAGCAGTATCGCCGGGACAGGGGAGGGTGGAAACACCATATATTTT. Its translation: CASSIAGTGEGGNTIYF.

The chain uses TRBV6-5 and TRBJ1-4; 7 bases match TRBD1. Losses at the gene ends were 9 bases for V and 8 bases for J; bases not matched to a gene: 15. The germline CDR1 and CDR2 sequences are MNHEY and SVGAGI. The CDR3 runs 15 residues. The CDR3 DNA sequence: TGTGCCAGTTTTTCACTAGACAGGGACGGAGAAAAACTGTTTTTT. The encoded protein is CASFSLDRDGEKLFF.

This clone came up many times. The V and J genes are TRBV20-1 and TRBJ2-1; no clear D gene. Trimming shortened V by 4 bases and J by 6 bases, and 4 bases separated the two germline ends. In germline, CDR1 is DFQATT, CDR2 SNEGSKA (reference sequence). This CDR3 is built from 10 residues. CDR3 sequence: CSAMSNEQFF. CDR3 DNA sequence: TGCAGTGCTATGTCCAATGAGCAGTTCTTC.

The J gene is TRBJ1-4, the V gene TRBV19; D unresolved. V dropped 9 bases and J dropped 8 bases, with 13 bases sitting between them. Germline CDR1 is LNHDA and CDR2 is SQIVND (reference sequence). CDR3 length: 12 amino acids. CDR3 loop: CASGHQGEKLFF. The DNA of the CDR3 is TGTGCCAGCGGCCATCAAGGAGAAAAACTGTTTTTT. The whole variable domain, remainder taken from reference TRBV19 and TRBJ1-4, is DGGITQSPKYLFRKEGQNVTLSCEQNLNHDAMYWYRQDPGQGLRLIYYSQIVNDFQKGDIAEGYSVSREKKESFPLTVTSAQKNPTAFYLCASGHQGEKLFFGSGTQLSVL.

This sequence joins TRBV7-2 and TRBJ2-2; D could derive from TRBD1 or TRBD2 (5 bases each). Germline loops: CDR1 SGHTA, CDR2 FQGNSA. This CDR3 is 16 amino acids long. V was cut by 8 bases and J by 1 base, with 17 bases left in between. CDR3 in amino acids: CASLTSRDVNTGELFF. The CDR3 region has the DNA TGTGCCAGCCTTACCAGCAGGGACGTGAACACCGGGGAGCTGTTTTTT. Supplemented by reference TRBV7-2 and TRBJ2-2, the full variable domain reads GAGVSQSPSNKVTEKGKDVELRCDPISGHTALYWYRQSLGQGLEFLIYFQGNSAPDKSGLPSDRFSAERTGGSVSTLTIQRTQQEDSAVYLCASLTSRDVNTGELFFGEGSRLTVL.

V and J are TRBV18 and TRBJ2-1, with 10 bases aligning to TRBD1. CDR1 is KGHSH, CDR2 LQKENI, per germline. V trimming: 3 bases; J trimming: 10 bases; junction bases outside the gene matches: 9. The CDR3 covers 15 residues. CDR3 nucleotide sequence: TGTGCCAGCTCACCCGACAGGGGGCTAAGGCGCGAGCAGTTCTTC. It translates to CASSPDRGLRREQFF. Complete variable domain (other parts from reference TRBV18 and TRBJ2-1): NAGVMQNPRHLVRRRGQEARLRCSPMKGHSHVYWYRQLPEEGLKFMVYLQKENIIDESGMPKERFSAEFPKEGPSILRIQQVVRGDSAAYFCASSPDRGLRREQFFGPGTRLTVL.

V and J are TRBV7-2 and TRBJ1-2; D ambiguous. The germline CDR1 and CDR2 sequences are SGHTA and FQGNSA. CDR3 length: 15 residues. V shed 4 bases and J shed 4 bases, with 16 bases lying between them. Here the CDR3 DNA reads TGTGCCAGCAGCTCGGATCGGACGCCGACCTATGGCTACACCTTC. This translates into CASSSDRTPTYGYTF. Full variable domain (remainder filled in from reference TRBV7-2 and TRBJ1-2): GAGVSQSPSNKVTEKGKDVELRCDPISGHTALYWYRQSLGQGLEFLIYFQGNSAPDKSGLPSDRFSAERTGGSVSTLTIQRTQQEDSAVYLCASSSDRTPTYGYTFGSGTRLTVV.

The CDR3 DNA follows: TGTGCCAGCAGGCGAACGGGGAACACTGAAGCTTTCTTT. Translation: CASRRTGNTEAFF. The chain carries TRBV28 and TRBJ1-1; D unresolved. The CDR3 consists of 13 residues. The V and J ends lost 6 bases and 1 base respectively, with 9 bases between them. Germline assignment: CDR1 MDHEN and CDR2 SYDVKM. Full variable domain (rest looked up from reference TRBV28 and TRBJ1-1): DVKVTQSSRYLVKRTGEKVFLECVQDMDHENMFWYRQDPGLGLRLIYFSYDVKMKEKGDIPEGYSVSREKKERFSLILESASTNQTSMYLCASRRTGNTEAFFGQGTRLTVV.

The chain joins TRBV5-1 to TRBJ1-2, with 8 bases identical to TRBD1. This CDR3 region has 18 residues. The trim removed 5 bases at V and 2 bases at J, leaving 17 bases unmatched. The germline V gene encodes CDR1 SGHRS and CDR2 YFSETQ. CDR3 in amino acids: CASRSAPGQVSENYGYTF. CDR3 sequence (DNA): TGCGCCAGCAGAAGTGCCCCGGGACAGGTCTCTGAAAACTATGGCTACACCTTC. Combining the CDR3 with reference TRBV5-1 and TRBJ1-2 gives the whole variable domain KAGVTQTPRYLIKTRGQQVTLSCSPISGHRSVSWYQQTPGQGLQFLFEYFSETQRNKGNFPGRFSGRQFSNSRSEMNVSTLELGDSALYLCASRSAPGQVSENYGYTFGSGTRLTVV.

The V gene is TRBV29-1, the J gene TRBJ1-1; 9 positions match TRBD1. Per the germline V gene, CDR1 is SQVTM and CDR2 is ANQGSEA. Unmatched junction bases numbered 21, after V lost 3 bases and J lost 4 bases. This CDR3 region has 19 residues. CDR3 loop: CSVEDPGPWGQGEVTEAFF. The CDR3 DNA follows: TGCAGCGTTGAGGATCCAGGTCCATGGGGACAGGGAGAGGTCACTGAAGCTTTCTTT.

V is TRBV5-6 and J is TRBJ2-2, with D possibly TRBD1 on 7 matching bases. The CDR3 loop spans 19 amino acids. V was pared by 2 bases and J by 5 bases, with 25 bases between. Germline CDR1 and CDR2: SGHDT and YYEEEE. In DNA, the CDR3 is TGTGCCAGCAGCTTAAGGTGGGAGACAGGGCGAGGGAGGACCGGGGAGCTGTTTTTT. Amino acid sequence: CASSLRWETGRGRTGELFF.

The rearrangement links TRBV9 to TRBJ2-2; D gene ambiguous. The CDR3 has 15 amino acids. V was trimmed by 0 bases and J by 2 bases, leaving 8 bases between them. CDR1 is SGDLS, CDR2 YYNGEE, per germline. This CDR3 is CASSVAGGNTGELFF. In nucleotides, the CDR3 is TGTGCCAGCAGCGTAGCGGGCGGAAACACCGGGGAGCTGTTTTTT.